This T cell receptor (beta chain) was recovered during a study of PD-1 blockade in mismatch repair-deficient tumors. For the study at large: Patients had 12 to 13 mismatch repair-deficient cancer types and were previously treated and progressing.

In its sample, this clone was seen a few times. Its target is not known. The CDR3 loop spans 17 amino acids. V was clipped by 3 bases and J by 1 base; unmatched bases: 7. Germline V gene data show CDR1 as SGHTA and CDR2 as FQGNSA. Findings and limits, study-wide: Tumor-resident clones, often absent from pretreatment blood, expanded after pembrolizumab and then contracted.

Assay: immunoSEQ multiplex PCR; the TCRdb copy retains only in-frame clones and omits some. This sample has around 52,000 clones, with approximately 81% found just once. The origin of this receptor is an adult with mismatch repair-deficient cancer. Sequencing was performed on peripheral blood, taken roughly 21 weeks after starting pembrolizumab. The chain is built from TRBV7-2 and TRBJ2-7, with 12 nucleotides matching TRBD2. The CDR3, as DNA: TGTGCCAGCAGCTTTTCCTCCGGACTAGCGGGGTCCTACGAGCAGTACTTC. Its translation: CASSFSSGLAGSYEQYF.